The rows below give T cell receptor beta chains drawn from one sample of a study of T-cell reconstitution after alpha-beta-depleted transplantation in children. TCRdb fed the PCR reads into MiXCR, producing one record per CDR3 protein. Of some 310,000 distinct CDR3 sequences in the sample, approximately 23% are singletons; the top ten hold 9.5% to 12%. The starting material was PBMCs, mostly from graft donor cells, obtained 180 days after TCRalphabeta/CD19-depleted stem cell transplant. The receptors here all came from a male patient aged 5 to 17 who had a stem cell transplant for acute lymphoblastic leukemia, so the T cells may come from the graft donor. The CDR3 runs from the conserved cysteine through the conserved F or W.

cdr3_length v_call cdr3_aa
14 TRBV20-1 CSARDGGQSNEQFF
14 TRBV9 CASSGYRGQETQYF
16 TRBV15 CATSRERFAGTDTQYF
14 TRBV18 CASSPSAPGTEAFF
14 TRBV20-1 CSARLSGASYEQYF
16 TRBV7-9 CASSLAGQGVWETQYF
15 TRBV13 CASSLGGLARYEQYF
15 TRBV14 CASTRTSGVYNEQFF
14 TRBV4-1 CASSPGLFPYEQYF
16 TRBV5-1 CASSSGRLGLYNEQFF
17 TRBV28 CASSTKQGRAIFETQYF
16 TRBV12-3/TRBV12-4 CASSFLLWGSTDTQYF
17 TRBV5-1 CASSLEGTGGSGTEAFF
18 TRBV7-6 CASSLRPRSMSNTGELFF
16 TRBV4-1 CASSQDIAGGQDTQYF
16 TRBV7-3 CASSFPVGTVYNEQFF
17 TRBV5-1 CASSLADGGHSYNEQFF
14 TRBV20-1 CSAQTRQRSYEQYF
13 TRBV2 CASRAAPTDTQYF
19 TRBV28 CASSLGIPPGAGVGNEQFF
15 TRBV5-1 CASRMSKTNTGELFF
15 TRBV29-1 CSVGQDPLRSTEAFF
14 TRBV29-1 CSARGPFSNYEQYF
13 TRBV20-1 CSASPRYQETQYF
13 TRBV12-5 CASGFRGTNEQFF
14 TRBV2 CASSKTRAGTEAFF
14 TRBV18 CASSPAAGGHEQYF
17 TRBV25-1 CASSEYRQPINQGEQYF
15 TRBV7-3 CASSLSSAGRGELFF
13 TRBV20-1 CSARNSFNQPQHF
14 TRBV5-1 CASSLTGSNQPQHF
16 TRBV7-6 CASSPRTGVNTGELFF
16 TRBV4-1 CASSQEGGGTKNIQYF
13 TRBV9 CASSGPYTGELFF
13 TRBV12-3/TRBV12-4 CASSARGKSGQFF
15 TRBV4-1 CASSQEGLAGGEQYF
14 TRBV12-3/TRBV12-4 CASSLGTGLKTQYF
14 TRBV7-9 CASFLAGGKETQYF
13 TRBV20-1 CSATSGDSYEQYF
15 TRBV12-3/TRBV12-4 CASSFRGVSTGELFF